This T cell receptor (beta chain) appears in the sequencing data of a study of CD8 T cells in Susac syndrome. The study's findings and limits: The CD4+ T cell repertoires in Susac syndrome did not show any clonal expansion.

RNA was extracted with the RNeasy kit, and a quantity of about 0.45 to 1 ug was reverse transcribed using random hexamers. Using its own MiXCR run on the immunoSEQ multiplex PCR reads, TCRdb lists one record per CDR3 protein. In the table there are about 120,000 distinct CDR3 sequences, over 95% of which are singletons. Germline trimming cut 0 bases from V and 3 bases from J; bases unmatched to any gene: 6. CDR1 and CDR2 (germline): DFQATT, SNEGSKA (reference sequence). The CDR3 spans 15 residues. Worth noting for this clonotype: The antigen remains undetermined.

This chain connects TRBV20-1 to TRBJ2-3; 7 nucleotides align to TRBD1. The clonotype comes from a human donor with Susac syndrome. The sequencing sample was made of CD4+ T cells from PBMCs. DNA for the CDR3: TGCAGTGCTAGAGATGCCGGGACAGCAACAGATACGCAGTATTTT. It is translated as CSARDAGTATDTQYF.